Listed below are T cell receptor beta chains from one sample, sequenced in a study of CD8 T cells in Susac syndrome. Using its own MiXCR run on the immunoSEQ multiplex PCR reads, TCRdb lists one record per CDR3 protein. The repertoire includes about 200,000 distinct CDR3 sequences, 80% to 95% of them detected once, and about 0.13% sits in the top ten. Sample: CD8+ T cells from PBMCs. The receptor source for this set is a human donor with multiple sclerosis. Each CDR3 is given with its conserved first and last residue. D genes are given only for firm matches. A clone size is listed for some rows: how often the clone was seen (once, few, many), or a class if it is expanded.

D: TRBD2; size: -; J: TRBJ2-5; V: TRBV7-8; CDR3: CASSQTSGGQETQYF; DNA: TGTGCCAGCAGCCAGACTAGCGGGGGCCAAGAGACCCAGTACTTC
D: -; size: once; J: TRBJ2-7; V: TRBV19; CDR3: CASSPNRVTYEQYF; DNA: TGTGCCAGTAGCCCCAACAGGGTCACCTACGAGCAGTACTTC
D: -; size: -; J: TRBJ1-1; V: TRBV6-2/TRBV6-3; CDR3: CASSYNPTGRTTEAFF; DNA: TGTGCCAGCAGTTACAACCCGACAGGACGAACAACTGAAGCTTTCTTT
D: -; size: -; J: TRBJ1-2; V: TRBV12-3/TRBV12-4; CDR3: CASSLASDYGYTF; DNA: TGTGCCAGCAGTTTGGCGTCGGACTATGGCTACACCTTC
D: -; size: -; J: TRBJ1-3; V: TRBV7-9; CDR3: CASSLFAAGNTIYF; DNA: TGTGCCAGCAGCTTATTTGCGGCCGGAAACACCATATATTTT
D: TRBD1; size: once; J: TRBJ2-1; V: TRBV6-5; CDR3: CASSFSTGIDEQFF; DNA: TGTGCCAGCAGTTTCTCGACAGGGATCGATGAGCAGTTCTTC
D: -; size: -; J: TRBJ1-2; V: TRBV27; CDR3: CASSPGLGDYGYTF; DNA: TGTGCCAGCAGTCCGGGACTTGGGGACTATGGCTACACCTTC
D: -; size: -; J: TRBJ1-2; V: TRBV23-1; CDR3: CASSPRVPWDTF; DNA: TGCGCCAGCAGCCCCCGGGTGCCGTGGGACACCTTC
D: -; size: -; J: TRBJ1-1; V: TRBV7-2; CDR3: CASSLGGDSPEAFF; DNA: TGTGCCAGCAGCTTAGGCGGGGATTCCCCTGAAGCTTTCTTT
D: TRBD1; size: -; J: TRBJ1-1; V: TRBV20-1; CDR3: CSARTGFYTEAFF; DNA: TGCAGTGCTAGGACAGGGTTTTACACTGAAGCTTTCTTT
D: -; size: -; J: TRBJ1-5; V: TRBV7-2; CDR3: CASSLERTNQPQHF; DNA: TGTGCCAGCAGCTTAGAGCGTACTAATCAGCCCCAGCATTTT
D: -; size: -; J: TRBJ1-1; V: TRBV12-3/TRBV12-4; CDR3: CASSPKWAIITEAFF; DNA: TGTGCCAGCAGTCCAAAATGGGCCATTATAACTGAAGCTTTCTTT
D: -; size: -; J: TRBJ1-5; V: TRBV4-2; CDR3: CASSQHSGQYNQPQHF; DNA: TGTGCCAGCAGCCAACACTCTGGACAGTACAATCAGCCCCAGCATTTT
D: -; size: -; J: TRBJ2-7; V: TRBV6-2/TRBV6-3; CDR3: CASSFDIPYEQYF; DNA: TGTGCCAGCAGCTTCGACATTCCCTACGAGCAGTACTTC
D: -; size: -; J: TRBJ2-7; V: TRBV2; CDR3: CASSEGPLMGGLYEQYF; DNA: TGTGCCAGCAGTGAAGGTCCTCTTATGGGGGGCCTATACGAGCAGTACTTC
D: TRBD1; size: once; J: TRBJ1-5; V: TRBV15; CDR3: CATSSRGYQPQHF; DNA: TGTGCCACCAGCAGCAGGGGGTATCAGCCCCAGCATTTT
D: TRBD2; size: once; J: TRBJ2-7; V: TRBV27; CDR3: CASKLAGGYEQYF; DNA: TGTGCCAGCAAACTAGCGGGAGGGTACGAGCAGTACTTC
D: TRBD1; size: -; J: TRBJ2-3; V: TRBV29-1; CDR3: CSIQGTDISTDTQYF; DNA: TGCAGCATTCAAGGGACAGATATTAGCACAGATACGCAGTATTTT
D: TRBD1; size: -; J: TRBJ2-1; V: TRBV6-5; CDR3: CASSATGGHEQFF; DNA: TGTGCCAGCAGCGCGACAGGGGGACACGAGCAGTTCTTC
D: TRBD1; size: -; J: TRBJ1-5; V: TRBV27; CDR3: CASSLYRGSQPQHF; DNA: TGTGCCAGCAGTTTATACAGGGGGAGTCAGCCCCAGCATTTT
D: -; size: -; J: TRBJ2-7; V: TRBV13; CDR3: CASRSRGTFYEQYF; DNA: TGTGCCAGCAGAAGCCGAGGGACCTTCTACGAGCAGTACTTC
D: TRBD2; size: -; J: TRBJ2-1; V: TRBV3-1; CDR3: CASSPGLAGGYNEQFF; DNA: TGTGCCAGCAGCCCGGGACTAGCGGGAGGGTACAATGAGCAGTTCTTC